This passage covers 8 T cell receptor beta chains from one sample sequenced in a study of shared clonotypes between healthy human individuals. The assay was immunoSEQ multiplex PCR, and TCRdb's table has in-frame clones only and misses some. The sample records roughly 1,000,000 clones, approximately 78% being singletons. Sequenced sample: memory CD4+ T cells from PBMCs. Subset: CD45RA-negative fraction. The receptors stem from a man aged 18 to 30 in good health. Some clones in this sample may be carry-over from other donors' samples.

This clone was observed a handful of times. The chain recombines TRBV19 with TRBJ1-5; possibly TRBD1 for D (5 bases). The ends were cut back, 4 bases at V and 6 bases at J, with 10 bases in the middle. The germline gives CDR1 LNHDA, CDR2 SQIVND (reference sequence). The CDR3 has 13 amino acids. CDR3: CASSTRDAQPQHF. In nucleotides, the CDR3 is TGTGCCAGTAGTACCAGGGATGCTCAGCCCCAGCATTTT.

Comment on this clone: This sample also contains other DNA sequences that code for the same CDR3. The J gene is TRBJ2-7, the V gene TRBV19, with 12 nucleotides matching TRBD2. V gave up 3 bases and J gave up 4 bases; unmatched junction bases: 4. Germline CDR1 is LNHDA and CDR2 is SQIVND (reference sequence). There are 15 residues in the CDR3. In DNA, the CDR3 is TGTGCCAGTAGTATCGGCCTAGCGGGAGGGTACGAGCAGTACTTC. It codes for CASSIGLAGGYEQYF.

J is TRBJ2-5 and V is TRBV5-5; TRBD2 is a possible D gene (6 bases). The CDR3 spans 14 residues. V was trimmed by 4 bases and J by 3 bases, leaving 13 bases between them. Germline V gives CDR1 SGHKS, CDR2 YYEKEE (reference sequence). CDR3 region: CASSTGLSKETQYF. The CDR3 bases are TGTGCCAGCAGCACGGGACTGTCAAAAGAGACCCAGTACTTC.

V and J are TRBV9 and TRBJ2-3; D unclear. The V end lost 3 bases, the J end lost 2 bases, and 7 bases lay between the germline ends. The CDR3 runs 13 residues. CDR1 and CDR2 from the germline V gene are SGDLS and YYNGEE. This CDR3 reads CASSEGITDTQYF. CDR3 DNA: TGTGCCAGCAGCGAGGGCATCACAGATACGCAGTATTTT. The complete variable domain, with remaining parts taken from reference TRBV9 and TRBJ2-3, reads DSGVTQTPKHLITATGQRVTLRCSPRSGDLSVYWYQQSLDQGLQFLIQYYNGEERAKGNILERFSAQQFPDLHSELNLSSLELGDSALYFCASSEGITDTQYFGPGTRLTVL.

V gene TRBV19 combines with J gene TRBJ1-5; D gene ambiguous. V was clipped by 3 bases and J by 1 base, with 13 bases between them. CDR1 and CDR2 from the germline V gene are LNHDA and SQIVND (reference sequence). This CDR3 region has 16 residues. The CDR3 here is CASSIRAIMSNQPQHF. The DNA of the CDR3 is TGTGCCAGTAGTATTAGGGCAATAATGAGCAATCAGCCCCAGCATTTT.

The chain joins TRBV7-9 to TRBJ1-1; tentative D call: TRBD1 (5 bases). Germline-derived CDR1 and CDR2 are SEHNR and FQNEAQ (reference sequence). The CDR3 is 13 amino acids. Trimming took off 4 bases at V and 11 bases at J, with 17 bases between the two ends. The CDR3 reads CASSSAGYKVAFF. CDR3 coding DNA: TGTGCCAGCAGCTCCGCAGGGTATAAGGTTGCTTTCTTT.

The J gene is TRBJ2-7, the V gene TRBV30, with TRBD2 as a possible D gene (5 bases). Trimming took off 1 base at V and 2 bases at J, with 6 bases between the two ends. Germline V lookup: CDR1 GTSNPN, CDR2 SVGIG (reference sequence). CDR3 length equals 12 residues. This chain's CDR3 is CAWSGGTYEQYF. The CDR3 bases are TGTGCCTGGAGTGGAGGGACCTACGAGCAGTACTTC.

This clone was seen once. This likely came from a read error, as a far larger clone is one base away. The V and J genes are TRBV7-9 and TRBJ2-7; D is possibly TRBD1 (5 bases). This CDR3 has 14 residues. Trimming removed 5 bases at V and 3 bases at J, with 14 bases between. The germline CDR1 and CDR2 sequences are SEHNR and FQNEAQ (reference sequence). CDR3: CASSATQGLYEQYF. The CDR3 DNA is TGTGCCAGCAGCGCTACCCAGGGTCTCTACGAGCAGTACTTC.